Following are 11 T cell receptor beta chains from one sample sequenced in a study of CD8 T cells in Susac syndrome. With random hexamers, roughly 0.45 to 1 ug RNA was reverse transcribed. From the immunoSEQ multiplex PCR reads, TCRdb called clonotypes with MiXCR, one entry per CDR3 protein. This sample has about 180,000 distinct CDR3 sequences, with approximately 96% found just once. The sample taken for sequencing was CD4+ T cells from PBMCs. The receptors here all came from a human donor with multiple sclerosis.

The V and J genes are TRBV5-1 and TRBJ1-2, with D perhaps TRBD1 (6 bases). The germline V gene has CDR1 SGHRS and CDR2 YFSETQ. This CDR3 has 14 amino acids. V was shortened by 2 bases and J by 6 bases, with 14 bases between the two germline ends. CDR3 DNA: TGCGCCAGCAGCTTCCACAGGGACGAAGATGGCTACACCTTC. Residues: CASSFHRDEDGYTF.

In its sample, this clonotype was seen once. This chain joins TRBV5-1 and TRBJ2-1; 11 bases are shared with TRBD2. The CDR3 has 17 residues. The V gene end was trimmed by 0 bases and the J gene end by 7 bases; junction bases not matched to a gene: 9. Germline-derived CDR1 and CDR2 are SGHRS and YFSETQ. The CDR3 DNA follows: TGCGCCAGCAGCTTGGGCCTAGCGGGGGGCCCCGAGAATGAGCAGTTCTTC. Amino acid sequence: CASSLGLAGGPENEQFF.

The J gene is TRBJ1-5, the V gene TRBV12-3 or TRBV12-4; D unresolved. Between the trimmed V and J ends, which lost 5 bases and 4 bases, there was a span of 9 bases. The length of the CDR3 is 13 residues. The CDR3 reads CASSRTGNQPQHF. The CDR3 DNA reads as TGTGCCAGCAGTCGGACGGGAAATCAGCCCCAGCATTTT.

CDR3 in DNA: TGTGCCAGCAGTTTGAGTCTGCACACAGATACGCAGTATTTT. Its protein product is CASSLSLHTDTQYF. This chain connects TRBV12-3 or TRBV12-4 to TRBJ2-3; unclear D gene. CDR3 length equals 14 residues. Trimming shortened V by 3 bases and J by 2 bases, and 9 bases separated the two germline ends.

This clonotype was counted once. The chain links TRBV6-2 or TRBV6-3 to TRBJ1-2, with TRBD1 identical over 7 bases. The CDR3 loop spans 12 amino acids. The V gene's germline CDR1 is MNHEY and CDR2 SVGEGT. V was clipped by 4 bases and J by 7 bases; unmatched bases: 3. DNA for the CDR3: TGTGCCAGCAGTTGGCGGGACAGTGGCTACACCTTC. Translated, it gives CASSWRDSGYTF.

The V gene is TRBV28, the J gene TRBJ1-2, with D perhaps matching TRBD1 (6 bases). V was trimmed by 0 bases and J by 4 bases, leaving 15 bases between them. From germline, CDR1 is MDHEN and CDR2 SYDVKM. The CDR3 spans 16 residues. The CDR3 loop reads CASSLWTGGAIYGYTF. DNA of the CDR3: TGTGCCAGCAGTTTATGGACGGGGGGCGCGATCTATGGCTACACCTTC.

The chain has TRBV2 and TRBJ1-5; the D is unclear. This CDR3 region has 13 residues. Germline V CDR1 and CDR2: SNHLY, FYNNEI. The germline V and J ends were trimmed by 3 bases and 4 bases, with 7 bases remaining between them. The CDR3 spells CASSDNRNQPQHF. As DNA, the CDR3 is TGTGCCAGCAGTGATAACAGAAATCAGCCCCAGCATTTT.

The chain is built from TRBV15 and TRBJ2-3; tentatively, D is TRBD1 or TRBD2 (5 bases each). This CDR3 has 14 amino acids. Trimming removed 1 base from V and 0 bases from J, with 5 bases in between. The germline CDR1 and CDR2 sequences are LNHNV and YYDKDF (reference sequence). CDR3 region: CATSRGDSTDTQYF. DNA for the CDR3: TGTGCCACCAGCAGAGGGGACAGCACAGATACGCAGTATTTT.

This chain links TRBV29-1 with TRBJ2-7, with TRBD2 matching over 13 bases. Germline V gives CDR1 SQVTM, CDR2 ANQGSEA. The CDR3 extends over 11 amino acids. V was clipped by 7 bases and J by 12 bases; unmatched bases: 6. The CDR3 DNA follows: TGCAGCGCAACTAGCGGGGGGGCGGTGTACTTC. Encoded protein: CSATSGGAVYF.

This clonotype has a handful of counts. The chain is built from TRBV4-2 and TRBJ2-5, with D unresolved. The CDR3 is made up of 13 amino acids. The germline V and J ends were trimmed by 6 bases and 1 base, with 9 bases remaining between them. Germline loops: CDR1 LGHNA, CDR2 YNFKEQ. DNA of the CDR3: TGTGCCAGCAGTACAGATCTCCAAGAGACCCAGTACTTC. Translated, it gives CASSTDLQETQYF.

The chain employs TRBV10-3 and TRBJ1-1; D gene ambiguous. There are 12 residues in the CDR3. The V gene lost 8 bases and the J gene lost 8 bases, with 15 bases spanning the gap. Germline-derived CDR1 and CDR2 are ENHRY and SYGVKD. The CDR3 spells CAISAGEFEAFF. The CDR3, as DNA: TGTGCCATCTCGGCTGGCGAGTTCGAAGCTTTCTTT.